The T cell receptor (beta chain) described here comes from a study of blood T cell repertoires in COVID-19. At the level of the study: Specimens from acute and convalescent COVID-19 originated in the United States, Italy and Spain. PBMCs, B-cell-depleted T cells, or T cells were the source of the cDNA or gDNA that made up the material.

Source study methods: Reference gene primer amplification in the assay estimated nucleated cell counts. Data came from immunoSEQ multiplex PCR; TCRdb stores just in-frame clones and leaves some out. V, J and clone size are those of that table, while D and trimming were read from the DNA. The profile shows over 70,000 clones, roughly 71% of them singletons. V lost 4 bases, J lost 10 bases, and 9 bases stayed unmatched. The CDR3 has 14 residues. Germline CDR1 and CDR2: LGHDT and YNNKEL (reference sequence). The sequencing input was peripheral blood. The TCR was taken from a woman older than 75 with acute or convalescent COVID-19. The rearrangement uses TRBV3-1 (or the pseudogene TRBV3-2) and TRBJ2-1, with 8 positions matching TRBD1. The DNA of the CDR3 is TGTGCCAGCAGCCGCGGACAGGGAGGTTTGGAGCAGTTCTTC. The encoded protein is CASSRGQGGLEQFF.